The text below deals with one T cell receptor beta chain. The data originate from a study of blood T cell repertoires in COVID-19. Background on the study: The United States, Italy and Spain were the sources of the acute and convalescent COVID-19 samples. The cDNA or gDNA used as material had been derived from T cells, B-cell-depleted T cells, or PBMCs.

Per the original methods: Amplification of reference gene primers provided the estimated nucleated cell counts. Only in-frame clones appear in the TCRdb table, and some are missing; sequencing was by immunoSEQ multiplex PCR. That table supplies the V and J calls and clone size; D and trimming were determined from the DNA. The table records roughly 700,000 clones, 85% to 90% of them present only once. The CDR3 has 13 residues. Trimming stripped 4 bases from V and 5 bases from J, with 9 bases between. In germline, CDR1 is SNHLY, CDR2 FYNNEI. The genes are TRBV2 and TRBJ1-5, with D possibly being TRBD1 (5 bases). Sequenced input: peripheral blood. The source is a woman under 30 with acute or convalescent COVID-19. This CDR3 reads CASSGEQDQPQHF. The CDR3 DNA follows: TGTGCCAGCAGTGGGGAACAGGATCAGCCCCAGCATTTT.